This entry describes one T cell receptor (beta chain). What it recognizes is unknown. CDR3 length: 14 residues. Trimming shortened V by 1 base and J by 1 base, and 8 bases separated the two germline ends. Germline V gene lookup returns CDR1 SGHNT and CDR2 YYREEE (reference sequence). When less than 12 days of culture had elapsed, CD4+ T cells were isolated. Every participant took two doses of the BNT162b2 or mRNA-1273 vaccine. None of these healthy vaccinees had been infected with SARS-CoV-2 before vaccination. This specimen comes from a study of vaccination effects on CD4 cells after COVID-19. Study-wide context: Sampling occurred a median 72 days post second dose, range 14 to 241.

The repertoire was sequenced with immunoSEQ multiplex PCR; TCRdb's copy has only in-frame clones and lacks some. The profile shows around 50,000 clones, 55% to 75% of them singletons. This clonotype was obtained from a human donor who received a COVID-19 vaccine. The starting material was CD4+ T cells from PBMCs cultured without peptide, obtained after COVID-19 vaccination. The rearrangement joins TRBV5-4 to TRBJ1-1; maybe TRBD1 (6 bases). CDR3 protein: CASSLTGPNTEAFF. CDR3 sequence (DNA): TGTGCCAGCAGCTTGACAGGGCCGAACACTGAAGCTTTCTTT.